The present T cell receptor (beta chain) was sequenced within a study of cytomegalovirus exposure and HLA in healthy donors. The CDR3 is 13 amino acids. V was cut by 6 bases and J by 2 bases, with 11 bases left in between. CDR1 and CDR2 from the germline V gene are KGHSH and LQKENI. With respect to this clone: Its antigen is unidentified.

Overall study results and limits: Most TCR sequences were uncommon, yet certain public TCRs appeared in many donors. Presence/absence analyses assumed roughly uniform sequencing depth across donors. In a later analysis, the majority of CMV-associated beta chains seemingly showed HLA restriction.

PCR primers comprised 60 Vbeta and 13 Jbeta primers. Assay: immunoSEQ multiplex PCR; the TCRdb copy retains only in-frame clones and omits some. The table shows 130,000 to 150,000 clones, with roughly 80% occurring only once. The chain joins TRBV18 to TRBJ2-7, with a tentative D call TRBD1 (6 bases). The sample consisted of PBMCs. The receptor was derived from a woman aged 50 to 65 in good health and CMV-seropositive. For the CDR3, the DNA is TGTGCCAGCTCCGCCGGACAGACCTACGAGCAGTACTTC. The encoded protein is CASSAGQTYEQYF. Variable domain in full (rest from reference TRBV18 and TRBJ2-7): NAGVMQNPRHLVRRRGQEARLRCSPMKGHSHVYWYRQLPEEGLKFMVYLQKENIIDESGMPKERFSAEFPKEGPSILRIQQVVRGDSAAYFCASSAGQTYEQYFGPGTRLTVT.